This T cell receptor beta chain was obtained from a study of blood T cell repertoires in COVID-19. Study as a whole: Whether acute or convalescent, the COVID-19 samples came from the United States, Italy and Spain.

The method was immunoSEQ multiplex PCR; TCRdb's version includes in-frame clones alone and lacks a portion of them. The table includes about 150,000 clones, nearly 80% detected once. CDR1 SNHLY and CDR2 FYNNEI come from the germline V gene. V lost 7 bases, J lost 1 base, and 9 bases stayed unmatched. The CDR3 is 15 residues long. This clonotype originated in a woman older than 75 with acute or convalescent COVID-19. The chain is built from TRBV2 and TRBJ1-1, with 7 bases lining up with TRBD1. The sample consisted of peripheral blood. CDR3 residues: CASIRQGFSNTEAFF. The CDR3 DNA reads TGTGCCAGCATTCGACAGGGATTCTCGAACACTGAAGCTTTCTTT.